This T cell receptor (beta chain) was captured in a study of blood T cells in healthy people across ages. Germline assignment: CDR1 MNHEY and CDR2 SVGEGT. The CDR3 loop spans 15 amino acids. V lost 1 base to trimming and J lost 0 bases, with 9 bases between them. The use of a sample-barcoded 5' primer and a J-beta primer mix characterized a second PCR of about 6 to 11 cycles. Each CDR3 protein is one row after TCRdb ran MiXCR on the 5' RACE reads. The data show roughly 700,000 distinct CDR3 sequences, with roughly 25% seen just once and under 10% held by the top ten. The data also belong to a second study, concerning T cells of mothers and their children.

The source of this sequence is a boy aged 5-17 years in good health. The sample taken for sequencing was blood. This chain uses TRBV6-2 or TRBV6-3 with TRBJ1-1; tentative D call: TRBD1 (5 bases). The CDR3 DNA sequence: TGTGCCAGCAGTTACTGGGGGGTGATGAACACTGAAGCTTTCTTT. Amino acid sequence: CASSYWGVMNTEAFF.